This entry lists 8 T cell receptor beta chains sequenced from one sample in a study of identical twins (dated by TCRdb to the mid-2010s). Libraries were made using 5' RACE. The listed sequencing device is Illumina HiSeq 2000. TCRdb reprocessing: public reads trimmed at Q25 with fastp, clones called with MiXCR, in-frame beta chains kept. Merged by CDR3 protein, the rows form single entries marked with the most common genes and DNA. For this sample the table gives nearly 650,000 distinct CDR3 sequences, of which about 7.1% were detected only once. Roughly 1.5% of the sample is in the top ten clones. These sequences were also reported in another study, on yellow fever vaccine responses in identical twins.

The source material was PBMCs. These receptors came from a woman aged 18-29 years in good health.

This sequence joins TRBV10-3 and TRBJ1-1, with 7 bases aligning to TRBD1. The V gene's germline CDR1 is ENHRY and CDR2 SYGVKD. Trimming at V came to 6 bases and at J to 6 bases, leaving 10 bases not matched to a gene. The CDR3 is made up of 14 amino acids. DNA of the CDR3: TGTGCCATCAGCTCCGGGACAGCGCGGCCTGAAGCTTTCTTT. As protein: CAISSGTARPEAFF.

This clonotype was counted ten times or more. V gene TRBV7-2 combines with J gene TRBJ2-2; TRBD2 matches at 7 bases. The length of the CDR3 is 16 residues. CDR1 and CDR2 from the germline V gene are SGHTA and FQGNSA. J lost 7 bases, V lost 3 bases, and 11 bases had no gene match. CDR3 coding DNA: TGTGCCAGCAGCTTTCCCGGGACTACCCCAGGCGGGGAGCTGTTTTTT. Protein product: CASSFPGTTPGGELFF.

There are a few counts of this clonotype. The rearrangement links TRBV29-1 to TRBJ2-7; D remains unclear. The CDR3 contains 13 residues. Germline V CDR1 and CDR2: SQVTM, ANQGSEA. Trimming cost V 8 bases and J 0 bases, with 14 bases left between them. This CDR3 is CSSRTESSYEQYF. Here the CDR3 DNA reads TGCAGCTCCCGGACGGAAAGCTCCTACGAGCAGTACTTC.

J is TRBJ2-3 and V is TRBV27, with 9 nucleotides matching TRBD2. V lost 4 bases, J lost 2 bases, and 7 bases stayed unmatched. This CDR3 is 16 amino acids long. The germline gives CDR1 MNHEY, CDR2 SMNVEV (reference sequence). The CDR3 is CASSSRLAADTDTQYF. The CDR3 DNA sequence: TGTGCCAGCAGTTCTCGACTAGCGGCGGACACAGATACGCAGTATTTT.

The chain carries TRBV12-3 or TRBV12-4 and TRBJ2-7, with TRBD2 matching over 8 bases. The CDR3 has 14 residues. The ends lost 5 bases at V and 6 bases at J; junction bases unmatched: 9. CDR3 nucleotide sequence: TGTGCCAGCAGTCCCGGGAGCGGGGGATCCGAGCAGTACGTC. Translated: CASSPGSGGSEQYV.

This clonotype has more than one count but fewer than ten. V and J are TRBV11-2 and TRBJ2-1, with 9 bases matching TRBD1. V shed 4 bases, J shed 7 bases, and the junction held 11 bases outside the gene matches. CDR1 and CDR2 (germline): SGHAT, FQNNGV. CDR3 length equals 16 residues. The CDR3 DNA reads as TGTGCCAGCAGCTCTACCCTCGGGGACAGGGAGAATGAGCAGTTCTTC. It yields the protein CASSSTLGDRENEQFF.

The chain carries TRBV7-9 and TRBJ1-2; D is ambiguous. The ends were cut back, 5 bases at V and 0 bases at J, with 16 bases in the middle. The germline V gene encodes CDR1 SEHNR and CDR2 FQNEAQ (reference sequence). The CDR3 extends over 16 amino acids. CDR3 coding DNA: TGTGCCAGCAGCCCGAATGTCCGGGGTCCTAACTATGGCTACACCTTC. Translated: CASSPNVRGPNYGYTF.

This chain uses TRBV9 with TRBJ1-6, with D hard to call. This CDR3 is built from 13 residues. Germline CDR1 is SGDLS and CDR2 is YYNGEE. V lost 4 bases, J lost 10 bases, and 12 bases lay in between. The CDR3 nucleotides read TGTGCCAGCAGCATATCACCTGACTCACCCCTCCACTTT. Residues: CASSISPDSPLHF.